This T cell receptor beta chain derives from a study of OX40 agonist ivuxolimab in advanced cancers. Deletions cut 3 bases from V and 4 bases from J, with 10 bases between. There are 13 residues in the CDR3. The germline CDR1 and CDR2 sequences are SGHRS and YFSETQ. The repertoire was sequenced with immunoSEQ multiplex PCR; TCRdb's copy has only in-frame clones and lacks some. The sample yields around 78,000 clones, around 86% seen once. This TCR came from an adult with an advanced solid tumor such as melanoma, head and neck, liver or kidney cancer. The starting material was CD4+ or CD8+ T cells sorted from blood, obtained in a trial of the OX40 agonist ivuxolimab. The rearrangement uses TRBV5-1 and TRBJ1-2; D might be TRBD1 (5 bases). CDR3 sequence: CASSSEGIYGYTF. DNA for the CDR3: TGCGCCAGCAGCTCGGAGGGGATCTATGGCTACACCTTC.